The source of this T cell receptor beta chain is a study of T cell clonotyping in hematopoietic cell transplantation. Sequencing used immunoSEQ multiplex PCR; TCRdb keeps in-frame clones, though not all of them. This sample has about 7,000 clones, with 85% to 90% found just once. General study results and limits: Graft donor and pretransplant recipient Inverse Simpson Index values predicted broader posttransplant TCR diversity. CD4 and CD8 repertoire contributions could not be separated without sorting.

This CDR3 is 16 amino acids long. Trimming removed 1 base from V and 3 bases from J; junction bases left unmatched: 8. Germline CDR1 SGHVS, CDR2 FNYEAQ. Note on this clone: The antigen is not known.

V and J are TRBV7-6 and TRBJ2-7; 8 nucleotides agree with TRBD2. Specimen: PBMCs, collected 100 days after allogeneic stem cell transplant. The receptor comes from a male patient in his fifties who had an allogeneic stem cell transplant from a related donor, so the T cells may come from the graft donor. Some clones in this sample may be carry-over from other donors' samples. The CDR3 loop is CASSLEAGGSVYEQYF. CDR3 nucleotides: TGTGCCAGCAGCTTAGAGGCGGGGGGTAGCGTCTACGAGCAGTACTTC.